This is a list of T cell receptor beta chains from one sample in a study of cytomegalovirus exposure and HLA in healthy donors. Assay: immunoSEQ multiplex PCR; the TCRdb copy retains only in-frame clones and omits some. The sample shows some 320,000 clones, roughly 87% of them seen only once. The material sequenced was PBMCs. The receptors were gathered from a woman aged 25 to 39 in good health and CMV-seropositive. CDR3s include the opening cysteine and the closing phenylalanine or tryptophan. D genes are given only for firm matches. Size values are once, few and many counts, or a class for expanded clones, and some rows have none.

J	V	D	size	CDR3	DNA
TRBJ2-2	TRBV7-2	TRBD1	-	CASSLLTGVELFF	TGTGCCAGCAGCCTACTGACAGGGGTGGAGCTGTTTTTT
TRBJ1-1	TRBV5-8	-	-	CASSPTRHANTEAFF	TGTGCCAGCAGCCCCACCAGACACGCGAACACTGAAGCTTTCTTT
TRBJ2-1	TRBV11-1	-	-	CASSRRGEQFF	TGTGCCAGCAGCCGCCGAGGTGAGCAGTTCTTC
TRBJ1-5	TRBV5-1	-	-	CASSLLAGADQPQHF	TGCGCCAGCAGCTTGTTGGCAGGTGCAGATCAGCCCCAGCATTTT
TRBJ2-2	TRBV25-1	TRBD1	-	CANIRGQGNGELFF	TGTGCCAACATTAGGGGACAGGGAAACGGGGAGCTGTTTTTT
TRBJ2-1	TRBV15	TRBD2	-	CATSRYTVLAGTSVNNEQFF	TGTGCCACCAGCAGATATACAGTACTCGCCGGGACTAGCGTTAACAATGAGCAGTTCTTC
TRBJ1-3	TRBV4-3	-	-	CASSQGTATGNTIYF	TGCGCCAGCAGCCAAGGGACAGCGACTGGAAACACCATATATTTT
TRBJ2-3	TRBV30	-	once	CAWRDAGTDTQYF	TGTGCCTGGAGAGACGCAGGCACAGATACGCAGTATTTT
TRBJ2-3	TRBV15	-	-	CATSRDLGSTDTQYF	TGTGCCACCAGCAGAGATCTTGGCAGCACAGATACGCAGTATTTT
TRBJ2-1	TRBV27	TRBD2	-	CASRWRLAGGINEQFF	TGTGCCAGCAGGTGGAGACTAGCGGGGGGTATTAATGAGCAGTTCTTC
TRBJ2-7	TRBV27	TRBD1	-	CASRDRVYEQYF	TGTGCCAGCAGGGACAGGGTCTACGAGCAGTACTTC